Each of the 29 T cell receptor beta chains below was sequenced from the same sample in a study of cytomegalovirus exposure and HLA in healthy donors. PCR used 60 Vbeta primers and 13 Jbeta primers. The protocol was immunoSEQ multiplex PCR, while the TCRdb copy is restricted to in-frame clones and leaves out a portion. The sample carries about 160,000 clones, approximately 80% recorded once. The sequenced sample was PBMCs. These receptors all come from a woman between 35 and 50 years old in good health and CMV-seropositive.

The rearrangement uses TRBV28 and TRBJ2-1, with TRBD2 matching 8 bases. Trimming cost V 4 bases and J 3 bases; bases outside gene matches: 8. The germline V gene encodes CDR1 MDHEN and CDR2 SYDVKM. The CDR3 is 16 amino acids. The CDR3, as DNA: TGTGCCAGCAGTTCCTTGGCGGGGGGCTACTACAATGAGCAGTTCTTC. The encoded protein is CASSSLAGGYYNEQFF.

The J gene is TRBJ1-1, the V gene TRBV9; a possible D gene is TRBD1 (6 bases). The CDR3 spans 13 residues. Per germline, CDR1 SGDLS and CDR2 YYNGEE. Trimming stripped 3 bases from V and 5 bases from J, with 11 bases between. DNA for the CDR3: TGTGCCAGCAGCGCCCTAGGGGGAACTGAAGCTTTCTTT. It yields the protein CASSALGGTEAFF.

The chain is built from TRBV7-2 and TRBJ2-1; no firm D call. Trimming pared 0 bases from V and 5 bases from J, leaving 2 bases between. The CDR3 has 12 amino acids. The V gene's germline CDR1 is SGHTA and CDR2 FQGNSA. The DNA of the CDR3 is TGTGCCAGCAGCTTAGCTAACAATGAGCAGTTCTTC. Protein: CASSLANNEQFF.

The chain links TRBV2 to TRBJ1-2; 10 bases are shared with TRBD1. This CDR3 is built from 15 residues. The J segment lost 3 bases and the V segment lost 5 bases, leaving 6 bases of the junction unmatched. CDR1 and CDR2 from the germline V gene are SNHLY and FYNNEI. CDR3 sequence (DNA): TGTGCCAGCAGTCCTCGGACAGGGGGGGACTATGGCTACACCTTC. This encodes CASSPRTGGDYGYTF. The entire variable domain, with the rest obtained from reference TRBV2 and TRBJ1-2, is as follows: EPEVTQTPSHQVTQMGQEVILRCVPISNHLYFYWYRQILGQKVEFLVSFYNNEISEKSEIFDDQFSVERPDGSNFTLKIRSTKLEDSAMYFCASSPRTGGDYGYTFGSGTRLTVV.

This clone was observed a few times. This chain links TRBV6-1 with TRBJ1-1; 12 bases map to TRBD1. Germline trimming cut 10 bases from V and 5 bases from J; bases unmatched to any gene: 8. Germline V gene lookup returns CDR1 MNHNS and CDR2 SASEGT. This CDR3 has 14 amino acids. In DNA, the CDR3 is TGTGCCACCAACCCGGGACAGGGGGCTACTGAAGCTTTCTTT. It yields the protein CATNPGQGATEAFF.

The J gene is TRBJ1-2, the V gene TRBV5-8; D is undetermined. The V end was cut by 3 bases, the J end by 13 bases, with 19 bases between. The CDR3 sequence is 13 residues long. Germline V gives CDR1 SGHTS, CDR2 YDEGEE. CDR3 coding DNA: TGTGCCAGCAGCTCGTTGATACCAGGCGACCGCACCTTC. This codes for CASSSLIPGDRTF.

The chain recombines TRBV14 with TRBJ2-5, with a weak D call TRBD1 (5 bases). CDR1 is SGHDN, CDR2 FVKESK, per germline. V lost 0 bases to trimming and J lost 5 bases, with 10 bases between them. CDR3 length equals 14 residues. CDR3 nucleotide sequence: TGTGCCAGCAGCCAAGACAGGGTAAAGGAGACCCAGTACTTC. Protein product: CASSQDRVKETQYF.

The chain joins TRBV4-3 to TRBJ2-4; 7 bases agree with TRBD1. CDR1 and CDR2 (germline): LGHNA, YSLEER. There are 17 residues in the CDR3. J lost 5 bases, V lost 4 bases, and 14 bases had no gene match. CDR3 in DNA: TGCGCCAGCAGCCGGGCCCCGGGACAGAGTGGGGAAAACATTCAGTACTTC. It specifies CASSRAPGQSGENIQYF.

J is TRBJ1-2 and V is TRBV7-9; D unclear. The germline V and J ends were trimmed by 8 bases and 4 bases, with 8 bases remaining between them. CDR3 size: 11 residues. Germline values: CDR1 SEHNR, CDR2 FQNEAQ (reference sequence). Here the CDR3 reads CASGPSYGYTF. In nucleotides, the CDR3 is TGTGCCAGCGGCCCGTCCTATGGCTACACCTTC.

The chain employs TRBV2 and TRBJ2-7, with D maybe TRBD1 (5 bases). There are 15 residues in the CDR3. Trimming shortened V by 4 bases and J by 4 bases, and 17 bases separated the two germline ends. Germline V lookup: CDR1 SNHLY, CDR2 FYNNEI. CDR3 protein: CASSARGVEIYEQYF. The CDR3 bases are TGTGCCAGCAGTGCTAGGGGCGTCGAAATTTACGAGCAGTACTTC.

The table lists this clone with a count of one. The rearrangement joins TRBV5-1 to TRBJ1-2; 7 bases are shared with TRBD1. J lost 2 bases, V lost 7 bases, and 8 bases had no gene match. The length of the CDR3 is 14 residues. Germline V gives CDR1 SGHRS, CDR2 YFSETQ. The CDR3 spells CASGTQGSNYGYTF. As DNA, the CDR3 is TGCGCCAGCGGCACACAGGGGAGCAACTATGGCTACACCTTC.

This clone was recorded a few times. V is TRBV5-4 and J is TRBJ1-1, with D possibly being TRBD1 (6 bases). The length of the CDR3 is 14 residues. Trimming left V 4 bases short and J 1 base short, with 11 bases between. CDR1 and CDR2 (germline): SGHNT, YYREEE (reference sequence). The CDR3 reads CASSPRTENTEAFF. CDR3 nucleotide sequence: TGTGCCAGCAGCCCGCGGACAGAGAACACTGAAGCTTTCTTT.

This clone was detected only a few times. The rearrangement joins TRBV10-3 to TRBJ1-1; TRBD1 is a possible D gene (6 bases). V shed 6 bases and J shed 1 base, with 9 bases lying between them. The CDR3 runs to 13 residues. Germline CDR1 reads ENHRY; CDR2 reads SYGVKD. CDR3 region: CAIRQDRNTEAFF. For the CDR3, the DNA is TGTGCCATCAGACAGGACAGGAACACTGAAGCTTTCTTT.

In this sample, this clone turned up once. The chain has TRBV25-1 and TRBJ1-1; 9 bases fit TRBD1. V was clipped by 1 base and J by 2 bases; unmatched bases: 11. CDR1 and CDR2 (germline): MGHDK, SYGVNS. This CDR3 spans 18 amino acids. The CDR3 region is CASSEWGKGQGLNTEAFF. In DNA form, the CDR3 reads TGTGCCAGCAGTGAATGGGGGAAGGGACAGGGACTAAACACTGAAGCTTTCTTT.

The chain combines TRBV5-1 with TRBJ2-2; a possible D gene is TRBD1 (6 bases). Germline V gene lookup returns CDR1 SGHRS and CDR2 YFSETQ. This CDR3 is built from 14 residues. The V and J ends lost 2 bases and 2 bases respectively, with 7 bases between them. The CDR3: CASSLQGNTGELFF. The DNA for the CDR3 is TGCGCCAGCAGCTTACAGGGAAACACCGGGGAGCTGTTTTTT.

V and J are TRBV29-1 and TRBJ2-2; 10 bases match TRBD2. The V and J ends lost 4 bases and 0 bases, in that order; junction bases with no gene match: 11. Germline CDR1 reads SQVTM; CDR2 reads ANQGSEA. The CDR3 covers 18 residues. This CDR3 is CSVGGSLAGLSNTGELFF. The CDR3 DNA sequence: TGCAGCGTTGGTGGGTCACTAGCGGGGCTCTCGAACACCGGGGAGCTGTTTTTT.

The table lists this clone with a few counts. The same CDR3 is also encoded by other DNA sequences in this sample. DNA for the CDR3: TGTGCCAGCAGTCAAGACAGGGGAGCTTTCTTT. It is translated as CASSQDRGAFF. The genes are TRBV2 and TRBJ1-1; 8 bases are shared with TRBD1. The length of the CDR3 is 11 residues. V dropped 5 bases and J dropped 10; count of bases not matched to a gene: 3. Germline loops: CDR1 SNHLY, CDR2 FYNNEI.

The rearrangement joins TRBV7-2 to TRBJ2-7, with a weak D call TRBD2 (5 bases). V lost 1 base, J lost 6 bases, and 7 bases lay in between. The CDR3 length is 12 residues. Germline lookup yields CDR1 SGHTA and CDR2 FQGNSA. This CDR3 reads CASSLERVEQYF. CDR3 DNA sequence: TGTGCCAGCAGCTTAGAGAGGGTCGAGCAGTACTTC.

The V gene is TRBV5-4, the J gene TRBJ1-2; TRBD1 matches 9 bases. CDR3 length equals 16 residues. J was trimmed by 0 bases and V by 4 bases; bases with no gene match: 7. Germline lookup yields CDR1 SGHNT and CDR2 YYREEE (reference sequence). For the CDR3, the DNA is TGTGCCAGCAGCGGGGGACAGGGTTCTTCTAACTATGGCTACACCTTC. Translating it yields CASSGGQGSSNYGYTF. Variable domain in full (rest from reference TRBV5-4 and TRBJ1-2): ETGVTQSPTHLIKTRGQQVTLRCSSQSGHNTVSWYQQALGQGPQFIFQYYREEENGRGNFPPRFSGLQFPNYSSELNVNALELDDSALYLCASSGGQGSSNYGYTFGSGTRLTVV.

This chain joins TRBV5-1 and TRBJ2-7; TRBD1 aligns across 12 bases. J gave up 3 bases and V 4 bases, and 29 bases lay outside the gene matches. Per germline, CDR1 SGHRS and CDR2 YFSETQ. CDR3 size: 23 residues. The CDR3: CASSPEPGQGAPTPLANLYEQYF. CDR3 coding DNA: TGCGCCAGCAGCCCTGAACCGGGACAGGGGGCCCCAACCCCTCTCGCAAACCTCTACGAGCAGTACTTC.

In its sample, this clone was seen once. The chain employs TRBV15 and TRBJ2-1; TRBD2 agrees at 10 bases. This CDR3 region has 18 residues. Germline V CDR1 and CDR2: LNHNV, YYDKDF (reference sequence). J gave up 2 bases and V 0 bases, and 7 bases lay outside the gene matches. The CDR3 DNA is TGTGCCACCAGCAGAGATGTCAGCGGGGGGGCCCCCTACAATGAGCAGTTCTTC. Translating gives CATSRDVSGGAPYNEQFF.

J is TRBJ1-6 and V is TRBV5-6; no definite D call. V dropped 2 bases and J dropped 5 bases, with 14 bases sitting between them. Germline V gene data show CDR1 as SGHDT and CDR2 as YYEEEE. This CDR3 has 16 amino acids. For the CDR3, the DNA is TGTGCCAGCAGCTTATTTTCAGGATCCGATAATTCACCCCTCCACTTT. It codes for CASSLFSGSDNSPLHF.

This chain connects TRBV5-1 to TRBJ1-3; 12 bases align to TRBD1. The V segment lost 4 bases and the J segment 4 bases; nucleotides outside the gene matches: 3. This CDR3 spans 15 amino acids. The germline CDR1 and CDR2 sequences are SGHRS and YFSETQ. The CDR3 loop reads CASSGGQGAGNTIYF. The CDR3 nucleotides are TGCGCCAGCAGCGGGGGACAGGGGGCCGGAAACACCATATATTTT.

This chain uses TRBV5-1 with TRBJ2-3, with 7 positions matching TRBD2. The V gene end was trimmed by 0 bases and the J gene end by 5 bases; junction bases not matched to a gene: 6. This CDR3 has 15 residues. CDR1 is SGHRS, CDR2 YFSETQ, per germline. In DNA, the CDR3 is TGCGCCAGCAGCTTGGAGATAGCGGGCAAAGATACGCAGTATTTT. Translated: CASSLEIAGKDTQYF.

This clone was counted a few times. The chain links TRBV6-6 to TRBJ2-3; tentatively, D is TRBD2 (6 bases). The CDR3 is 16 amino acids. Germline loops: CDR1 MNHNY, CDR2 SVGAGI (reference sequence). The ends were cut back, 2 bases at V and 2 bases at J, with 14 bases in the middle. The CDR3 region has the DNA TGTGCCAGCAGTTACGGGAGCGGGTTTAACACAGATACGCAGTATTTT. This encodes CASSYGSGFNTDTQYF.

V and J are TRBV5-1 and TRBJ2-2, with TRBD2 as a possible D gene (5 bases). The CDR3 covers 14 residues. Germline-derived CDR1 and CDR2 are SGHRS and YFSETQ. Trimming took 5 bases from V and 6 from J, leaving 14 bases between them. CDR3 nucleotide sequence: TGCGCCAGCAGGGCGGGTTCGGACGCCGGGGAGCTGTTTTTT. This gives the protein CASRAGSDAGELFF. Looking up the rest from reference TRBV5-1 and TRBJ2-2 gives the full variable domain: KAGVTQTPRYLIKTRGQQVTLSCSPISGHRSVSWYQQTPGQGLQFLFEYFSETQRNKGNFPGRFSGRQFSNSRSEMNVSTLELGDSALYLCASRAGSDAGELFFGEGSRLTVL.

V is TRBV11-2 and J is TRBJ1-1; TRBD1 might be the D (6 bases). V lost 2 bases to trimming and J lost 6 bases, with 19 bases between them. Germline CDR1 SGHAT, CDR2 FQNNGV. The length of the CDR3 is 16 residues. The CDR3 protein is CASSLMIARGGSEAFF. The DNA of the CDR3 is TGTGCCAGCAGCTTAATGATAGCCAGGGGCGGTTCTGAAGCTTTCTTT. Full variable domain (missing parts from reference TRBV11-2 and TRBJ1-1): EAGVAQSPRYKIIEKRQSVAFWCNPISGHATLYWYQQILGQGPKLLIQFQNNGVVDDSQLPKDRFSAERLKGVDSTLKIQPAKLEDSAVYLCASSLMIARGGSEAFFGQGTRLTVV.

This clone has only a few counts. CDR3 DNA sequence: TGTGCCAGCAGCTCTACCCTGGGGATAGCGGGGGCCACCGGGGAGCTGTTTTTT. Translation gives CASSSTLGIAGATGELFF. V is TRBV9 and J is TRBJ2-2, with 9 positions matching TRBD2. V dropped 4 bases and J dropped 4; count of bases not matched to a gene: 14. The CDR3 has 18 residues. Germline V CDR1 and CDR2: SGDLS, YYNGEE.

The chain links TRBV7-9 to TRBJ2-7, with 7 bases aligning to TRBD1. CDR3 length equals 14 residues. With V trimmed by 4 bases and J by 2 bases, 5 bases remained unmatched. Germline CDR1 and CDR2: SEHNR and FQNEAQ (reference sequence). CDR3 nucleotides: TGTGCCAGCAGCTACCGGGACAGCACCTACGAGCAGTACTTC. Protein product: CASSYRDSTYEQYF.